The entry below describes one T cell receptor beta chain. This specimen belongs to a study of T cells after yellow fever vaccination. Universal primer sites and UMIs were introduced during 5'RACE template-switching synthesis of TCR cDNA. TCRdb itself ran the 5' RACE reads through MiXCR, one entry per CDR3 protein. The sample lists 510,000 or so distinct CDR3 sequences, less than 20% seen once, with 14% in the top ten. The V end lost 0 bases, the J end lost 8 bases, and 16 bases lay between the germline ends. CDR1 is LNHNV and CDR2 is YYDKDF in the germline V gene (reference sequence). CDR3 length: 15 amino acids.

The source material was PBMCs, sampled 15 days after the yellow fever booster vaccination. This clonotype was obtained from a man aged 30 to 39 who received the YFV17D yellow fever vaccine. This chain joins TRBV15 and TRBJ1-2; D is possibly TRBD1 (6 bases). In DNA form, the CDR3 reads TGTGCCACCAGCAGAGATCGGGGGGGCGCAGGGGGCTACACCTTC. It encodes CATSRDRGGAGGYTF. Full variable domain (missing parts from reference TRBV15 and TRBJ1-2): DAMVIQNPRYQVTQFGKPVTLSCSQTLNHNVMYWYQQKSSQAPKLLFHYYDKDFNNEADTPDNFQSRRPNTSFCFLDIRSPGLGDTAMYLCATSRDRGGAGGYTFGSGTRLTVV.